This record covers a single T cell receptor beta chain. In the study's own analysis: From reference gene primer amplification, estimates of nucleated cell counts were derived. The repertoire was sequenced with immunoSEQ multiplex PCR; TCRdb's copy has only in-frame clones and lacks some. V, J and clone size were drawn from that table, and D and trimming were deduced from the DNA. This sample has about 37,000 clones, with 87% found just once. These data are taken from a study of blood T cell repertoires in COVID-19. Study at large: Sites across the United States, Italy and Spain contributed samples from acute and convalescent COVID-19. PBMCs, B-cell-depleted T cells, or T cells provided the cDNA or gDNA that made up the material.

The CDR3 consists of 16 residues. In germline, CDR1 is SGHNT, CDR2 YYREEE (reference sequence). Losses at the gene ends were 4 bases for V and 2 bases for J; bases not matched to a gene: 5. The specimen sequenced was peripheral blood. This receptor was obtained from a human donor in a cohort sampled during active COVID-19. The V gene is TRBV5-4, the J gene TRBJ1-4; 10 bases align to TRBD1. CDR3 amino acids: CASSPGQGWTNEKLFF. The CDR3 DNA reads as TGTGCCAGCAGCCCGGGACAGGGGTGGACTAATGAAAAACTGTTTTTT. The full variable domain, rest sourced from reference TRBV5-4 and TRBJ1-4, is ETGVTQSPTHLIKTRGQQVTLRCSSQSGHNTVSWYQQALGQGPQFIFQYYREEENGRGNFPPRFSGLQFPNYSSELNVNALELDDSALYLCASSPGQGWTNEKLFFGSGTQLSVL.